What follows are 6 T cell receptor beta chains derived from one specimen sequenced in a study of blood T cell repertoires in COVID-19 (dated by TCRdb to the early 2020s). Library prep was done by the immunoSEQ multiplex PCR assay. TCRdb holds this immuneACCESS table with in-frame rearrangements only. Some clones are missing; in checked studies, unresolved V genes explain under half, and the rest has no known cause. This sample gives 100,000 to 150,000 clones in total; around nine tenths of them show up just once. The ten largest clones capture approximately 1.1% of the sample. Material for sequencing was peripheral blood. These receptors were obtained from a woman of 80 years or more with acute or convalescent COVID-19.

The chain uses TRBV7-9 and TRBJ1-1, with a weak D call TRBD1 (6 bases). The ends were cut back, 5 bases at V and 4 bases at J, with 14 bases in the middle. CDR3 length: 14 amino acids. Germline values: CDR1 SEHNR, CDR2 FQNEAQ (reference sequence). CDR3 bases: TGTGCCAGCAGCCCCACTGGGGGCGGCACTGAAGCTTTCTTT. It specifies CASSPTGGGTEAFF.

The chain links TRBV14 to TRBJ2-7; D is unresolved. This CDR3 region has 13 residues. CDR1 SGHDN and CDR2 FVKESK come from the germline V gene. V was shortened by 0 bases and J by 4 bases, with 7 bases between the two germline ends. CDR3 loop: CASSQDRIYEQYF. CDR3 DNA: TGTGCCAGCAGCCAAGACAGGATTTACGAGCAGTACTTC.

The rearrangement links TRBV7-8 to TRBJ2-1, with 7 bases lining up with TRBD2. The V gene's germline CDR1 is SGHVS and CDR2 FQNEAQ. The V and J ends lost 3 bases and 0 bases, in that order; junction bases with no gene match: 8. The CDR3 is 17 residues long. The CDR3 DNA sequence: TGTGCCAGCAGCTTCTCCGGGAGGACACCCTCCTACAATGAGCAGTTCTTC. Its protein is CASSFSGRTPSYNEQFF.

V is TRBV19 and J is TRBJ2-1; 8 nucleotides agree with TRBD1. Germline lookup yields CDR1 LNHDA and CDR2 SQIVND (reference sequence). The CDR3 is 14 amino acids. The J segment lost 9 bases and the V segment lost 7 bases, leaving 11 bases of the junction unmatched. CDR3 sequence (DNA): TGTGCCAGTATCCAGGGACAGGATAGGGGTGAGCAGTTCTTC. Amino acid sequence: CASIQGQDRGEQFF.

This clone was found once. J is TRBJ2-3 and V is TRBV10-3; a possible D gene is TRBD2 (6 bases). The germline gives CDR1 ENHRY, CDR2 SYGVKD. V lost 3 bases and J 8 bases, leaving 18 bases between the germline ends. CDR3 length equals 15 residues. In DNA form, the CDR3 reads TGTGCCATCAGTGAAGAGGGTAGCGGTCCCGGTACGCAGTATTTT. Protein product: CAISEEGSGPGTQYF.

The chain joins TRBV5-1 to TRBJ2-5; D possibly corresponds to TRBD1 (6 bases). The CDR3 spans 14 residues. V was clipped by 0 bases and J by 6 bases, with 12 bases between them. CDR1 and CDR2 from the germline V gene are SGHRS and YFSETQ. Here the CDR3 DNA reads TGCGCCAGCAGCTTGGGAACAGGGTTGAAGACCCAGTACTTC. This codes for CASSLGTGLKTQYF. Looking up the rest from reference TRBV5-1 and TRBJ2-5 gives the full variable domain: KAGVTQTPRYLIKTRGQQVTLSCSPISGHRSVSWYQQTPGQGLQFLFEYFSETQRNKGNFPGRFSGRQFSNSRSEMNVSTLELGDSALYLCASSLGTGLKTQYFGPGTRLLVL.